The 11 T cell receptor beta chains below were found in one sample sequenced in a study of CD8+CD57+ T cells in acquired aplastic anemia. CD8+CD57+ cell expansion, shown by flow cytometry, had occurred in the patients selected for sequencing. The TCR beta profiling, which covered VDJ combination and CDR3 sequence, was carried out using genomic DNA as the template. Each CDR3 protein is one row after TCRdb ran MiXCR on the reads. The sample yields around 200,000 distinct CDR3 sequences, less than 50% seen once. Sequencing was carried out using sorted CD4+, CD8+, or CD8+CD57+ T cells (not recorded which) from PBMCs. The receptors were gathered from a human donor with aplastic anemia.

J is TRBJ2-7 and V is TRBV2; no clear D. V was shortened by 8 bases and J by 13 bases, with 15 bases between the two germline ends. The CDR3 totals 10 residues. Germline V lookup: CDR1 SNHLY, CDR2 FYNNEI. Written as DNA, the CDR3 is TGTGCCAGCGGCCCGACGGAGAACTACTTC. Encoded protein: CASGPTENYF.

This chain joins TRBV2 and TRBJ2-5; D not certain. The CDR3 contains 14 residues. The ends were cut back, 4 bases at V and 6 bases at J, with 15 bases in the middle. Germline loops: CDR1 SNHLY, CDR2 FYNNEI. The CDR3 sequence is CASSVLQSLQTQYF. CDR3 bases: TGTGCCAGCAGTGTTTTACAATCCCTGCAGACCCAGTACTTC.

V is TRBV27 and J is TRBJ2-2; no clear D gene. V was shortened by 2 bases and J by 7 bases, with 5 bases between the two germline ends. The CDR3 loop spans 12 amino acids. The germline V gene has CDR1 MNHEY and CDR2 SMNVEV (reference sequence). As DNA, the CDR3 is TGTGCCAGCAGTTTAAGGTTCGGGGAGCTGTTTTTT. Amino acid sequence: CASSLRFGELFF.

A remark on this clonotype: A much more abundant neighbour one base away suggests this may be a read error. The V gene is TRBV4-2, the J gene TRBJ2-1; TRBD1 matches at 7 bases. There are 15 residues in the CDR3. The germline V gene encodes CDR1 LGHNA and CDR2 YNFKEQ. The CDR3 here is CASSPPGQSYNEQLF. In DNA form, the CDR3 reads TGTGCCAGCAGCCCACCGGGACAGTCCTACAATGAGCAGCTCTTC.

This clonotype was counted only a few times. The chain carries TRBV2 and TRBJ1-4; D might be TRBD1 (5 bases). The V end lost 1 base, the J end lost 3 bases, and 9 bases lay between the germline ends. Germline V gene data show CDR1 as SNHLY and CDR2 as FYNNEI. The CDR3 length is 15 residues. Here the CDR3 DNA reads TGTGCCAGCAGTGAAGTTGGGACTTCTAATGAAAAACTGTTTTTT. This sequence encodes CASSEVGTSNEKLFF.

This clonotype appeared a single time. The chain joins TRBV11-2 to TRBJ1-5; TRBD1 is a possible D gene (5 bases). Trimming removed 4 bases at V and 2 bases at J, with 15 bases between. Germline values: CDR1 SGHAT, CDR2 FQNNGV. The CDR3 loop spans 16 amino acids. CDR3 loop: CASSSSGGMGNQPQHF. The DNA of the CDR3 is TGTGCCAGCAGCTCAAGTGGGGGTATGGGCAATCAGCCCCAGCATTTT.

This clonotype was detected many times. The chain carries TRBV7-8 and TRBJ2-1, with D perhaps matching TRBD1 (5 bases). This CDR3 region has 14 residues. Germline CDR1 is SGHVS and CDR2 is FQNEAQ. V lost 2 bases and J lost 8, with 13 bases in between. CDR3 residues: CASSLSRARYEQFF. The CDR3 DNA sequence: TGTGCCAGCAGCTTATCCAGGGCCCGGTATGAGCAGTTCTTC.

The chain recombines TRBV20-1 with TRBJ1-5, with D unresolved. Germline loops: CDR1 DFQATT, CDR2 SNEGSKA (reference sequence). V was trimmed by 6 bases and J by 4 bases, leaving 13 bases between them. This CDR3 comprises 13 residues. The CDR3 DNA reads TGCAGTGCGACGGTGTATGAGAATCAGCCCCAGCATTTT. Translating it yields CSATVYENQPQHF.

The chain joins TRBV15 to TRBJ2-1; D is ambiguous. V lost 0 bases to trimming and J lost 1 base, with 7 bases between them. CDR1 LNHNV and CDR2 YYDKDF come from the germline V gene (reference sequence). The CDR3 covers 15 residues. The CDR3 region is CATSRDGDSYNEQFF. The CDR3 DNA sequence: TGTGCCACCAGCAGAGATGGGGATTCCTACAATGAGCAGTTCTTC.

The J gene is TRBJ2-1, the V gene TRBV7-3; 7 positions match TRBD2. Germline V CDR1 and CDR2: SGHTA, FQGTGA. Trimming took 2 bases from V and 1 from J; bases not matched to a gene: 5. The CDR3 is 16 amino acids. The CDR3 here is CASSLGGGRSYNEQFF. DNA of the CDR3: TGTGCCAGCAGCTTAGGCGGCGGGAGATCCTACAATGAGCAGTTCTTC.

Comment on this clonotype: The junction departs from the called germline gene at one end, perhaps through a read error. V usage is TRBV7-9 and J usage is TRBJ1-6; D unresolved. In germline, CDR1 is SEHNR, CDR2 FQNEAQ (reference sequence). CDR3 length: 13 residues. The CDR3 is CASTLMRNSPLHF. The CDR3 region has the DNA TGTGCCAGCACCTTAATGAGGAATTCACCCCTCCACTTT.